A selection of T cell receptor beta chains follows, all from one sample in a study of T cell responses to AZD1222 COVID-19 vaccine. Generated by immunoSEQ multiplex PCR, the TCRdb table keeps only in-frame clones and is missing some. The sample holds 120,000 to 150,000 clones, 90% seen once. The starting material was peripheral blood, obtained on day 0 of AZD1222 vaccination. All receptors come from an adult in good health. Both conserved end residues are trimmed from each CDR3. Fields, in order: V gene, CDR3 protein.

v_gene: TRBV6-5
CDR3aa: ASGWRGNTIY

v_gene: TRBV30
CDR3aa: AWTIGGTGGNTIY

v_gene: TRBV6-5
CDR3aa: ASSYSLFSRDDGYT

v_gene: TRBV6-6
CDR3aa: ASSPGQWQNIQY

v_gene: TRBV2
CDR3aa: ASRKDSGDYEQY

v_gene: TRBV7-9
CDR3aa: ASSYTGGTEAF

v_gene: TRBV3-1/TRBV3-2
CDR3aa: ASSQALGAQH

v_gene: TRBV28
CDR3aa: ASRDYSLARLAEAF

v_gene: TRBV20-1
CDR3aa: SARRSAEQF

v_gene: TRBV27
CDR3aa: ASSLLGGSGSLRQPQH

v_gene: TRBV11-3
CDR3aa: ASSLGIGVDYEQY

v_gene: TRBV19
CDR3aa: ASQNGYSDNEKLF

v_gene: TRBV14
CDR3aa: ASSQDRQNEQF

v_gene: TRBV30
CDR3aa: AWSVGRAGNQPQH

v_gene: TRBV27
CDR3aa: ASSTQGRVQPQH

v_gene: TRBV7-2
CDR3aa: ATIGQADVVDTQY

v_gene: TRBV9
CDR3aa: ASSVEGILRETQY

v_gene: TRBV20-1
CDR3aa: SASDQMNTEAF

v_gene: TRBV27
CDR3aa: ASSLSSAARSPLH

v_gene: TRBV4-2
CDR3aa: ASSQDVDGYT

v_gene: TRBV6-5
CDR3aa: ASTREGTEAF

v_gene: TRBV28
CDR3aa: ASRNTGGETQY

v_gene: TRBV11-3
CDR3aa: ASSDPSGRAGDTQY